This T cell receptor beta chain emerged from a study of shared clonotypes between healthy human individuals (dated by TCRdb to about 2020). Turning to the overall study: The cohort comprised a couple of women and three men aged 18 to 49 years. For each donor, three plates each were used for CD4 naive and CD4 memory, two plates were used for CD8 naive, and one plate was used for CD8 memory. Leukapheresis yielded between about 0.9 and 8.9 billion PBMCs per donor. The study deeply sequenced blood TCR repertoires of five healthy adults to estimate repertoire size and the extent of clonotype sharing between individuals. Libraries were prepared and TCR repertoires were sequenced by different laboratories using diverse techniques, in order to increase sequencing depth and limit assay-specific biases. The full study reports these points: Larger estimated clonotype richness was generally found for naive subsets than for memory subsets. Only blood was sampled, and tissue TCR repertoires likely differ from those in blood. Sharing across a handful of donors was observed for about 5% of naive CD4, 3.5% of naive CD8, roughly 2.3% of memory CD4, and around 0.4% of memory CD8 clonotypes. Even with the large sequencing depth, rarefaction of the sorted-subset datasets indicated that sequencing was incomplete. Higher generation probabilities were observed for clonotypes shared by all four sorted-subset donors than for non-shared clonotypes. Because the study included only a small number of donors, the genetic and exposure-history diversity represented was limited. Based on pairwise subsampling, the degree of clonotype sharing among donors was expected to be affected by sequencing depth.

TCR CDR3 regions were amplified from genomic DNA by multiplex PCR using the deep immunoSEQ assay. Genomic DNA extracted from each cell subset was distributed evenly over all wells of several immunoSEQ 96-well plates, and each plate served as one replicate. For sorted subsets, approximately 210 ng genomic DNA, equal to about 30,000 T cell genomes, was loaded into each replicate PCR. The purified libraries were quantified using a Qubit 3.0 fluorometer, sized with a Bioanalyzer 2100, and then quantified again using the KAPA Library Quantification kit. Every immunoSEQ 96-well plate was sequenced on a separate single-read 150-cycle Illumina NextSeq 550 flow cell. In the authors' own workflow: Because the immunoSEQ output included only junctional sequences and no quality scores, the filtering could not be the same as the filtering used for full-length reads. Sequences were annotated with PyIR, a Python wrapper for IgBLAST v1.9, using IMGT germline references to assign V/J genes and CDR3. Reads were filtered out if the reads had weak V/J assignments (E-value above 1e-6), no CDR3, stop codons, out-of-frame junctions, or ambiguous translated residues. A V3J clonotype was defined by an identical inferred V gene, J gene, and CDR3 amino acid sequence. Percentage overlap between repertoires was computed as shared unique clonotypes divided by the size of the smaller repertoire. Repertoire richness was assessed with RTK rarefaction, the Chao1 estimator, and Recon v2.1 estimates of unobserved clonotypes. For all TCRbeta clonotypes obtained by the gDNA method from four donors, generation probabilities were computed with OLGA. This immuneACCESS table, as held by TCRdb, lists in-frame sequences with V and J called but not all clones. Of the missing ones, under half trace to an unresolved V gene in checked studies; the others have no known cause. V, J and clone size reflect that table, while D and trimming were determined from the DNA. The sample yields 850,000 to 1,200,000 clones; about 75% were counted once. The ten largest clones take up over 1.3% of the sample.

The donors were healthy, HIV-negative adults with no recently reported acute infections or vaccinations. All donors were Caucasian adults living in Nashville, Tennessee, USA. CD4+ T cells were enriched through magnetic negative selection, after which naive cells were positively selected on CD45RA and the remaining negative fraction served as the memory subset. Blood was collected by leukapheresis, and PBMCs were isolated by Ficoll-Histopaque density gradient centrifugation and then cryopreserved in liquid nitrogen vapor phase. Analytical flow cytometry was used to check the purity and quantity of each magnetically sorted T cell population. From each sorted fraction, genomic DNA was isolated and quantified by UV absorbance on a Nanodrop 2000c. A remark on this clone: Which antigen it targets is not known. Per-base qualities were not stored, and no clone one base away is much larger.

The germline V gene specifies MNHNS as CDR1 and SASEGT as CDR2. Trimming at the junction amounts to 5 bases on V and 7 bases on J, and the germline ends lie 13 bases apart. Counted from cysteine to phenylalanine, this CDR3 has 13 amino acids. Only the CDR3 portion is preserved as DNA: 39 bases, with reading frame beginning at the first base. This receptor was obtained from a man between 18 and 35 years old in good health. The rearrangement combines TRBV6-1 with TRBJ2-3; the D gene cannot be resolved reliably. The sample comprised memory CD4+ T cells sorted from blood. Explained via the paper, the cell subset or site label denotes: CD45RA-negative fraction. The nucleotides read TGTGCCAGCAGTTCCCGGGCCGGCAATACGCAGTATTTT. It translates as CASSSRAGNTQYF.